The rows below give T cell receptor beta chains drawn from one sample of a study of PD-L1 blockade in urothelial cancer. Clones were read by immunoSEQ multiplex PCR, and TCRdb kept only the in-frame ones, dropping some. There are about 43,000 clones in the sample; approximately 90% occur only once, and 3.9% lies in the top ten. The source was PBMCs, collected around atezolizumab (anti-PD-L1) treatment. The receptors shown here come from a man older than 75 with urothelial cancer. The CDR3 runs from the conserved cysteine through the conserved F or W. The D gene is left open where the match is weak. Clone size is given for some rows only: seen once, a few or many times, or a class if the clone is expanded.

j_call clone_size d_call v_call cdr3_nt cdr3_aa
TRBJ1-1 NA TRBD1 TRBV2 TGTGCCAGCAACTTCGACAGGGTGGCCGCTGAAGCTTTCTTT CASNFDRVAAEAFF
TRBJ1-1 NA NA TRBV19 TGTGCCAGTAGTTGGCAGGGGAACACTGAAGCTTTCTTT CASSWQGNTEAFF
TRBJ2-3 NA TRBD2 TRBV18 TGTGCCAGCTCAAGGACTAGCGGGAGGGTCGCAGATACGCAGTATTTT CASSRTSGRVADTQYF
TRBJ2-3 once TRBD1 TRBV5-1 TGCGCCAGCAGGTGGACAGGTACCACTAGCACAGATACGCAGTATTTT CASRWTGTTSTDTQYF
TRBJ1-1 few NA TRBV12-5 TGTGCTAGTGGTTTGGGAGCCGGGAGTGAAGCTTTCTTT CASGLGAGSEAFF
TRBJ2-5 NA TRBD2 TRBV5-1 TGCGCCAGCAGCTTCCTAGCGGGAGGGACCTTACACGAGACCCAGTACTTC CASSFLAGGTLHETQYF
TRBJ2-2 NA NA TRBV9 TGTGCCAGCAGCGCCACATCAGGGTCCGGGGAGCTGTTTTTT CASSATSGSGELFF
TRBJ2-1 NA TRBD2 TRBV6-7 TGTGCCATCCCCAATCGGGGTAGCGGGAGGGACAGCAATGAGCAGTTCTTC CAIPNRGSGRDSNEQFF
TRBJ1-5 NA TRBD1 TRBV28 TGTGCCAGCAGTTTATCGACAGGGAATCAGCCCCAGCATTTT CASSLSTGNQPQHF
TRBJ2-5 NA NA TRBV9 TGTGCCAGCAGCGTGAATGAGCGAAACCAAGAGACCCAGTACTTC CASSVNERNQETQYF
TRBJ2-7 few TRBD1 TRBV19 TGTGCCAGTATAGGGACAGGGCCCTACGAGCAGTACTTC CASIGTGPYEQYF
TRBJ1-5 NA NA TRBV28 TGTGCCACCAAGTCTAGTCCCTATTTGAGCGGCAATCAGCCCCAGCATTTT CATKSSPYLSGNQPQHF
TRBJ2-1 once TRBD1 TRBV7-9 TGTGCCAGCAGCTCAGACCGACAGGGAGAAAGTTACAATGAGCAGTTCTTC CASSSDRQGESYNEQFF
TRBJ2-1 NA TRBD2 TRBV5-4 TGTGCCAGCAGCGGGACTAGCGGGAGCTACAATGAGCAGTTCTTC CASSGTSGSYNEQFF
TRBJ2-3 NA NA TRBV30 TGTGCCTGGAGTAGCAGGGGTCCCACAGATACGCAGTATTTT CAWSSRGPTDTQYF
TRBJ1-1 once NA TRBV5-4 TGTGCCAGCAGCCAACGGACAGACCTGAACACTGAAGCTTTCTTT CASSQRTDLNTEAFF
TRBJ2-2 once TRBD2 TRBV28 TGTGCCAGCAGTTTCCTAGCGGGAGGAAACACCGGGGAGCTGTTTTTT CASSFLAGGNTGELFF
TRBJ2-3 NA TRBD2 TRBV6-6 TGTGCCAGCAGTTACTCGCGGGAGCGAAGCACAGATACGCAGTATTTT CASSYSRERSTDTQYF
TRBJ2-7 NA TRBD2 TRBV10-2 TGCGCCAGCAGGGCGGGAGGGCCTCTTTACTTC CASRAGGPLYF
TRBJ2-3 NA NA TRBV7-2 TGTGCCAGCAGCTTAGTCGGGGGCACAGATACGCAGTATTTT CASSLVGGTDTQYF
TRBJ2-1 NA TRBD2 TRBV27 TGTGCCAGCAGGCCCCAATTAGCGGGAGGGGTCAACTCCTACAATGAGCAGTTCTTC CASRPQLAGGVNSYNEQFF
TRBJ2-5 few NA TRBV11-2 TGTGCCAGCAGCTTACCGGGGAGGGAGACCCAGTACTTC CASSLPGRETQYF
TRBJ2-7 NA NA TRBV11-2 TGTGCCAGCAGCTTAGATGATCCGAGGGACACCCGTTCCTACGAGCAGTACTTC CASSLDDPRDTRSYEQYF
TRBJ2-5 NA NA TRBV9 TGTGCCAGCAGCCAAGGGAGCCTCACTTACCAAGAGACCCAGTACTTC CASSQGSLTYQETQYF
TRBJ2-3 NA TRBD2 TRBV5-1 TGCGCCAGCAGCTTGGCCGGACTAGCGGGAGTTTTATCCACAGATACGCAGTATTTT CASSLAGLAGVLSTDTQYF
TRBJ2-6 NA NA TRBV28 TGTGCCAGCAGTTTTCTAGGGGGGGGTGGGGCCAACGTCCTGACTTTC CASSFLGGGGANVLTF
TRBJ2-3 few TRBD2 TRBV9 TGTGCCAGCAGCGCAACTGTCAGCGGGAGGTCTAGCACAGATACGCAGTATTTT CASSATVSGRSSTDTQYF
TRBJ2-7 NA NA TRBV6-1 TGTGCCAGCAGTGCTTCGGGACAAGTCTACGAGCAGTACTTC CASSASGQVYEQYF
TRBJ1-2 NA TRBD1 TRBV7-2 TGTGCCAGCAGCTCGGGGGACAGGTTGGGCGCTTATGGCTACACCTTC CASSSGDRLGAYGYTF
TRBJ1-4 NA TRBD1 TRBV27 TGTGCCAGCAAGCCCGGGACAGGTGAAAAACTGTTTTTT CASKPGTGEKLFF
TRBJ2-1 NA NA TRBV11-2 TGTGCCAGCGGGCCCATTCTAGCGTCCTACAATGAGCAGTTCTTC CASGPILASYNEQFF
TRBJ2-7 few NA TRBV19 TGTGCCAGTAGTATCGTTCTTCAAGGGGGATTGAGCGAGCAGTACTTC CASSIVLQGGLSEQYF
TRBJ2-1 NA TRBD1 TRBV10-2 TGCGCCAGTCGGGACAGCGCCTACAATGAGCAGTTCTTC CASRDSAYNEQFF
TRBJ2-3 NA TRBD1 TRBV28 TGTGCCAGCAGCTTGCGCCGGGCCCGGGACAGGGCAGATACGCAGTATTTT CASSLRRARDRADTQYF
TRBJ2-1 NA NA TRBV14 TGTGCCAGCAGCCAACTATCTAGCGACAGTTCATCGGAGCAGTTCTTC CASSQLSSDSSSEQFF
TRBJ2-3 once TRBD2 TRBV5-6 TGTGCCAGCAGCTTACTAGCGGCTGGGGGGCCAGATACGCAGTATTTT CASSLLAAGGPDTQYF
TRBJ2-7 NA NA TRBV5-6 TGTGCCAGCAGCTTGACAGGGCCCTACGAGCAGTACTTC CASSLTGPYEQYF
TRBJ2-3 NA TRBD1 TRBV9 TGTGCCAGCAGCCGGGACAGTTATACAGATACGCAGTATTTT CASSRDSYTDTQYF
TRBJ2-2 NA TRBD2 TRBV4-3 TGCGCCAGCAGCCAAGATTCTAGCGGGAGGGCAGCCGGGGAGCTGTTTTTT CASSQDSSGRAAGELFF
TRBJ2-7 once NA TRBV10-2 TGCGCCAGCAGTGAGTACAGATTTCAGCTTATGAGATCGGGAAACGAGCAGTACTTC CASSEYRFQLMRSGNEQYF
TRBJ2-2 NA TRBD1 TRBV30 TGTGCCTGGAGGAGGACAGGGGCGAACACCGGGGAGCTGTTTTTT CAWRRTGANTGELFF
TRBJ2-3 NA NA TRBV30 TGTGCCTGGGCGACGACAGGCACAGATACGCAGTATTTT CAWATTGTDTQYF
TRBJ2-7 NA TRBD2 TRBV7-8 TGTGCCAGCAGCCCCCCAGGAGGAGCGGGAGGATCCTACGAGCAGTACTTC CASSPPGGAGGSYEQYF
TRBJ2-1 NA NA TRBV10-2 TGCGCCAGCAGTGAGCCGAGGGACAAGGGAAGGAATGAGCAGTTCTTC CASSEPRDKGRNEQFF
TRBJ2-7 few TRBD2 TRBV4-1 TGCGCCAGCAGCCAAGGAATTACGGCGGGAGGGGCCTACGAGCAGTACTTC CASSQGITAGGAYEQYF
TRBJ2-6 NA NA TRBV7-2 TGTGCCAGCAGCTTGGACGGACAGCTGATTCTCTCTGGGGCCAACGTCCTGACTTTC CASSLDGQLILSGANVLTF
TRBJ2-7 NA NA TRBV6-1 TGTGCCAGCATCATACCGGGGGGCGTCTACGAGCAGTACTTC CASIIPGGVYEQYF
TRBJ1-5 NA NA TRBV4-1 TGCGCCAGCAGCGACAGCCATAGCAATCAGCCCCAGCATTTT CASSDSHSNQPQHF
TRBJ1-4 NA NA TRBV18 TGTGCCAGCTCACCCGGACGGGGTAATGAAAAACTGTTTTTT CASSPGRGNEKLFF
TRBJ2-2 NA NA TRBV30 TGTGCCTGGAACAGGGCTGGAACCGGGGAGCTGTTTTTT CAWNRAGTGELFF
TRBJ1-5 NA NA TRBV10-3 TGTGCCATCAGTGACAGGGGAAGCAATCAGCCCCAGCATTTT CAISDRGSNQPQHF
TRBJ2-1 NA TRBD2 TRBV30 TGTGCCTCTAGCGGGAGGGTCAATGAGCAGTTCTTC CASSGRVNEQFF
TRBJ2-4 NA NA TRBV27 TGTGCCAGCAGTTTAGGGCCCCACAGGGTGGGCAAAAACATTCAGTACTTC CASSLGPHRVGKNIQYF